One sample yielded the 18 T cell receptor beta chains listed below, sequenced in a study of blood T cell repertoires in COVID-19. Produced via immunoSEQ multiplex PCR; TCRdb's table is partial and in-frame only. The table has about 480,000 clones, roughly 90% seen once. The material sequenced was PBMCs or T cells enriched from blood (not recorded which). Receptors were obtained from a woman between 40 and 55 years old who had recovered from COVID-19.

This clone was recorded a few times. The CDR3 region is CAWSVGQGDQPQHF. CDR3 bases: TGTGCCTGGAGTGTCGGACAGGGGGACCAGCCCCAGCATTTT. The V call is TRBV30, the J call TRBJ1-5, with TRBD1 matching over 10 bases. Trimming cost V 0 bases and J 7 bases; bases outside gene matches: 3. In germline, CDR1 is GTSNPN, CDR2 SVGIG (reference sequence). The CDR3 spans 14 residues.

This clone showed up just once. This chain links TRBV18 with TRBJ1-5; no clear D. V dropped 3 bases and J dropped 2 bases, with 11 bases sitting between them. The CDR3 spans 15 residues. Germline-derived CDR1 and CDR2 are KGHSH and LQKENI. CDR3 protein: CASSPSVIGNQPQHF. The CDR3 DNA sequence: TGTGCCAGCTCACCCTCGGTTATTGGCAATCAGCCCCAGCATTTT.

The V gene is TRBV5-1, the J gene TRBJ1-1, with TRBD1 matching over 9 bases. The CDR3 totals 15 residues. Germline trimming cut 3 bases from V and 1 base from J; bases unmatched to any gene: 4. Germline CDR1 SGHRS, CDR2 YFSETQ. The CDR3 sequence is CASSSGTGWNTEAFF. The CDR3 region has the DNA TGCGCCAGCAGCTCAGGGACAGGGTGGAACACTGAAGCTTTCTTT.

J is TRBJ1-3 and V is TRBV25-1; perhaps TRBD1 as D (5 bases). The CDR3 is 14 residues long. Trimming pared 3 bases from V and 0 bases from J, leaving 6 bases between. CDR1 is MGHDK and CDR2 is SYGVNS in the germline V gene. CDR3 residues: CASSDDSSGNTIYF. CDR3 nucleotide sequence: TGTGCCAGCAGTGACGACAGCTCTGGAAACACCATATATTTT.

The rearrangement links TRBV5-1 to TRBJ2-3, with 10 bases lining up with TRBD2. After removal of 0 bases from V and 1 base from J, the junction contained 14 bases not matched to a gene. Germline lookup yields CDR1 SGHRS and CDR2 YFSETQ. This CDR3 has 20 residues. CDR3 nucleotide sequence: TGCGCCAGCAGCTTGGGTACGCTAGCGGGAGTTCGGTGGGGCACAGATACGCAGTATTTT. Amino acid sequence: CASSLGTLAGVRWGTDTQYF.

The chain recombines TRBV10-3 with TRBJ1-5, with D possibly matching TRBD1 (5 bases). Germline lookup yields CDR1 ENHRY and CDR2 SYGVKD. The V end was cut by 3 bases, the J end by 5 bases, with 14 bases between. The CDR3 covers 15 residues. In DNA form, the CDR3 reads TGTGCCATCAGTGACCAACAGGCGATTTATCAGCCCCAGCATTTT. As protein: CAISDQQAIYQPQHF.

The J gene is TRBJ2-5, the V gene TRBV18, with D possibly being TRBD2 (6 bases). V lost 4 bases to trimming and J lost 3 bases, with 9 bases between them. The germline CDR1 and CDR2 sequences are KGHSH and LQKENI. The CDR3 covers 13 residues. The CDR3 sequence: CASSRGEEETQYF. In DNA form, the CDR3 reads TGTGCCAGCTCACGGGGGGAGGAAGAGACCCAGTACTTC. The full variable domain, completed using reference TRBV18 and TRBJ2-5, is NAGVMQNPRHLVRRRGQEARLRCSPMKGHSHVYWYRQLPEEGLKFMVYLQKENIIDESGMPKERFSAEFPKEGPSILRIQQVVRGDSAAYFCASSRGEEETQYFGPGTRLLVL.

CDR3 nucleotides: TGTGCCAGCAGCCCTACCAGGACAGCTAGCACAGATACGCAGTATTTT. The encoded protein is CASSPTRTASTDTQYF. This chain links TRBV7-9 with TRBJ2-3; D is possibly TRBD1 (6 bases). Germline lookup yields CDR1 SEHNR and CDR2 FQNEAQ (reference sequence). The length of the CDR3 is 16 residues. V lost 5 bases, J lost 0 bases, and 15 bases lay in between.

The rearrangement links TRBV21-1 to TRBJ2-1; TRBD2 reflects the table's D call only, with no check against the DNA. TRBV21-1 counts as a pseudogene. This CDR3 is 12 amino acids long. CDR3 amino acids: CASSSRSGEQFF. The CDR3 DNA is TGTGCCAGCAGCTCGCGGTCGGGTGAGCAGTTCTTC.

This chain joins TRBV10-3 and TRBJ2-3; D ambiguous. Per germline, CDR1 ENHRY and CDR2 SYGVKD. The V gene lost 2 bases and the J gene lost 1 base, with 7 bases spanning the gap. The CDR3 is 14 residues long. The CDR3 loop is CAISERSGTDTQYF. Written as DNA, the CDR3 is TGTGCCATCAGTGAGCGAAGCGGCACAGATACGCAGTATTTT.

The chain employs TRBV19 and TRBJ1-5, with D possibly TRBD1 on 5 matching bases. Between the trimmed V and J ends, which lost 1 base and 4 bases, there was a span of 8 bases. The CDR3 sequence is 14 residues long. The germline CDR1 and CDR2 sequences are LNHDA and SQIVND (reference sequence). CDR3 nucleotides: TGTGCCAGTAGTATAGTAGACAGTAATCAGCCCCAGCATTTT. The encoded protein is CASSIVDSNQPQHF. The full variable domain, in which reference TRBV19 and TRBJ1-5 provide the parts outside the CDR3, is DGGITQSPKYLFRKEGQNVTLSCEQNLNHDAMYWYRQDPGQGLRLIYYSQIVNDFQKGDIAEGYSVSREKKESFPLTVTSAQKNPTAFYLCASSIVDSNQPQHFGDGTRLSIL.

Comment on this clone: An end of the junction differs from the germline gene, which may be a read error. CDR3 nucleotide sequence: TGTGCTAGCAGCTACGGGGGGCCGGCAGATACGCAGTATTTT. Protein product: CASSYGGPADTQYF. V gene TRBV7-7 combines with J gene TRBJ2-3, with D tentatively TRBD2 (7 bases). Germline V gene data show CDR1 as SSHAT and CDR2 as FNYEAQ (reference sequence). This CDR3 has 14 residues.

The chain couples TRBV24-1 to TRBJ2-5; 8 positions match TRBD1. Germline V gene data show CDR1 as KGHDR and CDR2 as SFDVKD. The CDR3 runs 13 residues. J lost 4 bases, V lost 7 bases, and 4 bases had no gene match. The CDR3 reads CATRDRVSETQYF. CDR3 DNA: TGTGCCACCAGGGACAGGGTTTCAGAGACCCAGTACTTC.

The chain carries TRBV29-1 and TRBJ1-2, with 7 bases lining up with TRBD1. The CDR3 spans 12 residues. Germline V CDR1 and CDR2: SQVTM, ANQGSEA. V was pared by 4 bases and J by 2 bases, with 1 base of the junction left unmatched. CDR3 residues: CSVVGQNYGYTF. CDR3 coding DNA: TGCAGCGTTGTGGGACAGAACTATGGCTACACCTTC.

The chain couples TRBV5-1 to TRBJ1-3; tentatively, D is TRBD1 (6 bases). Trimming removed 0 bases at V and 0 bases at J, with 10 bases between. CDR1 and CDR2 from the germline V gene are SGHRS and YFSETQ. CDR3 length equals 16 residues. CDR3 nucleotide sequence: TGCGCCAGCAGCTTGGATGCGACAGGCTCTGGAAACACCATATATTTT. It specifies CASSLDATGSGNTIYF.

The chain is built from TRBV10-3 and TRBJ1-1, with a weak D call TRBD1 (5 bases). Trimming left V 0 bases short and J 7 bases short, with 15 bases between. Germline CDR1 and CDR2: ENHRY and SYGVKD. The CDR3 has 15 residues. CDR3 in DNA: TGTGCCATCAGTGAGTCTGCCAGGGTAAATATTGAAGCTTTCTTT. Residues: CAISESARVNIEAFF.

V and J are TRBV10-1 and TRBJ1-4; TRBD1 matches 7 bases. V gave up 2 bases and J gave up 8 bases; unmatched junction bases: 5. The CDR3 loop spans 14 amino acids. The germline gives CDR1 WNHNN, CDR2 SYGVQD (reference sequence). The CDR3 is CASSEGQESEKLFF. The CDR3 DNA sequence: TGCGCCAGCAGTGAGGGACAGGAATCGGAAAAACTGTTTTTT.

The V and J genes are TRBV25-1 and TRBJ1-1; 8 bases align to TRBD1. CDR1 MGHDK and CDR2 SYGVNS come from the germline V gene. CDR3 length: 13 amino acids. V lost 6 bases to trimming and J lost 5 bases; unmatched junction nucleotides: 5. The CDR3 DNA reads TGTGCCAGCAGCGGACAGGGAAGGACTGAAGCTTTCTTT. It yields the protein CASSGQGRTEAFF.